This TCR beta chain is drawn from a study of chemoradiotherapy in HPV16-positive cancers. The repertoire was sequenced with immunoSEQ multiplex PCR; TCRdb's copy has only in-frame clones and lacks some. The sample shows about 5,400 clones, about 88% of them seen only once. The CDR3 has 14 residues. V gave up 2 bases and J gave up 6 bases; unmatched junction bases: 4. CDR1 and CDR2 (germline): LNHDA, SQIVND (reference sequence). The source material was blood, sampled from a patient who underwent chemoradiotherapy. The gene calls are TRBV19 and TRBJ2-1; 7 bases align to TRBD1. The TCR comes from a human donor with HPV-associated anogenital cancer. CDR3 bases: TGTGCCAGTAGTATATCGACAGGGCGCAATGAGCAGTTCTTC. Translating it yields CASSISTGRNEQFF.